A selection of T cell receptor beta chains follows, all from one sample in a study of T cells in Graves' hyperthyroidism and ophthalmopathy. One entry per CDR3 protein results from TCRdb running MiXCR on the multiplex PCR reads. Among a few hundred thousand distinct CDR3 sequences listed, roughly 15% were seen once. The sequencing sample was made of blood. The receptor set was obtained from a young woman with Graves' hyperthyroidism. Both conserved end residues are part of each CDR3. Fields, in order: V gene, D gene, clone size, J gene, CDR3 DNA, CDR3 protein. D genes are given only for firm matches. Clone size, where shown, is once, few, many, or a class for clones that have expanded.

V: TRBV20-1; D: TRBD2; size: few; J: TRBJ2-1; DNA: TGCAGTGCCACTAGCGGGACCTACAATGAGCAGTTCTTC; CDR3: CSATSGTYNEQFF
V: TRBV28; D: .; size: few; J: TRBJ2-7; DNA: TGTGCCAGCAGTTTAAGCAGTACTGAGCAGTACTTC; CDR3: CASSLSSTEQYF
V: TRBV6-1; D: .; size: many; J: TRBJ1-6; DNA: TGTGCCAGCAGCTCCGATGTAGATTCACCCCTCCACTTT; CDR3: CASSSDVDSPLHF
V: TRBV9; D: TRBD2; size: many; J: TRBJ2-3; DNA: TGTGCCAGCAGCTCTAGCGGGAAGGGGGAGGATACGCAGTATTTT; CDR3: CASSSSGKGEDTQYF
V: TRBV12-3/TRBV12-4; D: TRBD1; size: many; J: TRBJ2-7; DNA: TGTGCCAGCAGTTTTGACAGGGGGCCTACCTACGAGCAGTACTTC; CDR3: CASSFDRGPTYEQYF
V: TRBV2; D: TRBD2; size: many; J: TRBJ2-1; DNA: TGTGCCAGCAGTCGGACTAGCGTGGATTACTCCTACAATGAGCAGTTCTTC; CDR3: CASSRTSVDYSYNEQFF
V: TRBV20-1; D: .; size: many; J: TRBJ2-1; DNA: TGCAGTGCCAATCCTCTGGACAGCGCCTACAATGAGCAGTTCTTC; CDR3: CSANPLDSAYNEQFF
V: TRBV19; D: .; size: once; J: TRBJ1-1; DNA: TGTGCCAGTAGCCCGGGACACCGGGTAAGTGAAGCTTTCTTT; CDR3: CASSPGHRVSEAFF
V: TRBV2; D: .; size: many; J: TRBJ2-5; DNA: TGTGCCAGCAGTGAAGCGCTTCGGGGGTATCAAGAGACCCAGTACTTC; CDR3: CASSEALRGYQETQYF
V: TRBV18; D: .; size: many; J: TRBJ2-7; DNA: TGTGCCAGCTCACCAGAGAGGTCAACCTACGAGCAGTACTTC; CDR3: CASSPERSTYEQYF
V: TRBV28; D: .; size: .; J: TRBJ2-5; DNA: TGTGCCAGCAGTAGAGGACTGGGGAGGGAGACCCAGTACTTC; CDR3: CASSRGLGRETQYF
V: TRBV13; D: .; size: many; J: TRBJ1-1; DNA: TGTGCCAGCAGCTCCGCCCGGCAGCGAAACACTGAAGCTTTCTTT; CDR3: CASSSARQRNTEAFF
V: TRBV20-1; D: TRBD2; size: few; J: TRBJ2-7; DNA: TGCAGTGCTAGACCCGGGACTAAATATTCCTACGAGCAGTACTTC; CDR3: CSARPGTKYSYEQYF
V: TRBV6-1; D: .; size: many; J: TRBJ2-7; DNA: TGTGCCAGCACCTTACGGGTTGGCAGGGGACTCCCGAACGAGCAGTACTTC; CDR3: CASTLRVGRGLPNEQYF
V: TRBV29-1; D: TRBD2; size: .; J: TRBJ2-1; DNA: TGCAGCGTGGCGGGACTAGCGGGAACCCATGAGCAGTTCTTC; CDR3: CSVAGLAGTHEQFF
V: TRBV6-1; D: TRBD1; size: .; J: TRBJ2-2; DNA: TGTGCCAGCAGGGGAAAAACAGGGGGCTCCACCGGGGAGCTGTTTTTT; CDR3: CASRGKTGGSTGELFF
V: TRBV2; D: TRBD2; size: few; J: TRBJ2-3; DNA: TGTGCCAGCTCACCAGGACTAGCGGGAGTAGTGGCAGATACGCAGTATTTT; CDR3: CASSPGLAGVVADTQYF
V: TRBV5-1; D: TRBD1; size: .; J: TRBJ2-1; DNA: TGCGCCAGCAGCACCGGGGACAGGCAGTACAATGAGCAGTTCTTC; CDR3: CASSTGDRQYNEQFF
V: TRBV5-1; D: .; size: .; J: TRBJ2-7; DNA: TGCGCCAGCAGCTTGGGACAGGGGAGGGACGAGCAGTACTTC; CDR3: CASSLGQGRDEQYF
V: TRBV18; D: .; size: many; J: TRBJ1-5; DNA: TGTGCCAGCTCACCATCGGACGGGCTTCAGCCCCAGCATTTT; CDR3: CASSPSDGLQPQHF
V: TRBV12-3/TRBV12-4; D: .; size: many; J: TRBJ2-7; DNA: TGTGCCAGCAGTTTCCTCACAGCGGGCGTACCCTACGAGCAGTACTTC; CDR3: CASSFLTAGVPYEQYF
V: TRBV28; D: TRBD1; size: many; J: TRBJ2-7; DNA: TGTGCCAGCAGTTACGGGACAGGGTCCTACGAGCAGTACTTC; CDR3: CASSYGTGSYEQYF
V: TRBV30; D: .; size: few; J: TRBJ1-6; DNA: TGTGCCTGGAGTGTAATCGGGGGGGACTCACCCCTCCACTTT; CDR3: CAWSVIGGDSPLHF
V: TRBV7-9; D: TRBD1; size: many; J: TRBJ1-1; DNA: TGTGCCAGCAGCAGAAGACAGGGGTTGAACACTGAAGCTTTCTTT; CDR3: CASSRRQGLNTEAFF
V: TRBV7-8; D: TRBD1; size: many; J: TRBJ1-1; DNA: TGTGCCAGCAGCCGACAGGGTTCGGTCGTGGCCACTGAAGCTTTCTTT; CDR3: CASSRQGSVVATEAFF
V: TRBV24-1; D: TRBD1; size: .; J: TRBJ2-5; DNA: TGTGCCACCAGTGAGAATCTCGGGACAGGGGGCGCGGAGACCCAGTACTTC; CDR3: CATSENLGTGGAETQYF
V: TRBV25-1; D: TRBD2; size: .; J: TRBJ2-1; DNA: TGTGCCAGCAGTGAATGGGAGACTAGCGGGAGGGATGAGCAGTTCTTC; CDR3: CASSEWETSGRDEQFF
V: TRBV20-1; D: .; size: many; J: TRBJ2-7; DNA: TGCAGTGCTAGAGAGATAAACTCCTACGAGCAGTACTTC; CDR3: CSAREINSYEQYF
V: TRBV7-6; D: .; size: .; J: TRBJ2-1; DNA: TGTGCCAGCAGCTTAGATCGGGGTGGGGTTTGGTTCTTC; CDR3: CASSLDRGGVWFF
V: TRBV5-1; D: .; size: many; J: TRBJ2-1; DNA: TGCGCCAGCAGCTTGTCGCAGGGGCGCAATGAGCAGTTCTTC; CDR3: CASSLSQGRNEQFF
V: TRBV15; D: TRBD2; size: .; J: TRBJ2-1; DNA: TGTGCCACCAGCCCGCGACTAGCGGGAGACAATGAGCAGTTCTTC; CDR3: CATSPRLAGDNEQFF
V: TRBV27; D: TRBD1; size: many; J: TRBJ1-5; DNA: TGTGCCAGCAGCCTACAGGGGGCAGGTCAGCCCCAGCATTTT; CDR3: CASSLQGAGQPQHF
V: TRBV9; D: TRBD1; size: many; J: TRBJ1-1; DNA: TGTGCCAGCAGCGCCGGGACAGTGAACACTGAAGCTTTCTTT; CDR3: CASSAGTVNTEAFF
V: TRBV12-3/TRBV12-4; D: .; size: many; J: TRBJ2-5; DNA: TGTGCCAGCAGCCGGACCGATGGAGAGACCCAGTACTTC; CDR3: CASSRTDGETQYF
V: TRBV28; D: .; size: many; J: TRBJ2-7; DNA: TGTGCCAGCAGTTTTGCGGGACCAAGAAACTACGAGCAGTACTTC; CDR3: CASSFAGPRNYEQYF
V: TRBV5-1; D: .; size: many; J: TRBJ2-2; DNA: TGTGCCAGCAGCTTAGTAGCCGGGGAGCTGTTTTTT; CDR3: CASSLVAGELFF
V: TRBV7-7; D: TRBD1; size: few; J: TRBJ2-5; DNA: TGTGCTAGCAGCGAATATTGGGACAGGGATCAAGAGACCCAGTACTTC; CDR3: CASSEYWDRDQETQYF